The present T cell receptor beta chain was sequenced within a study of T cells in Graves' hyperthyroidism and ophthalmopathy. TCR beta CDR3 sequences were amplified from RNA transcripts. The study used the HTBI primer set for a first-round RT-PCR of the TCR CDR3. MiXCR, run by TCRdb on the multiplex PCR reads, gives a single entry per CDR3 protein. Of nearly 250,000 distinct CDR3 sequences listed, around 25% are singletons. Regarding the study as a whole: The model anticipated ophthalmopathy a median about six months pre-onset.

A note on this clonotype: Its cognate antigen is unknown.

This receptor was obtained from a middle-aged woman with Graves' ophthalmopathy. Sequencing was performed on blood.

The CDR3 reads CASSLAQATEAFF. In DNA, the CDR3 is TGCGCCAGCAGCTTGGCTCAGGCGACTGAAGCTTTCTTT. This chain joins TRBV5-1 and TRBJ1-1; D gene unclear. The CDR3 runs 13 residues. Per the germline V gene, CDR1 is SGHRS and CDR2 is YFSETQ. Between the trimmed V and J ends, which lost 0 bases and 5 bases, there was a span of 8 bases. Looking up the rest from reference TRBV5-1 and TRBJ1-1 gives the full variable domain: KAGVTQTPRYLIKTRGQQVTLSCSPISGHRSVSWYQQTPGQGLQFLFEYFSETQRNKGNFPGRFSGRQFSNSRSEMNVSTLELGDSALYLCASSLAQATEAFFGQGTRLTVV.